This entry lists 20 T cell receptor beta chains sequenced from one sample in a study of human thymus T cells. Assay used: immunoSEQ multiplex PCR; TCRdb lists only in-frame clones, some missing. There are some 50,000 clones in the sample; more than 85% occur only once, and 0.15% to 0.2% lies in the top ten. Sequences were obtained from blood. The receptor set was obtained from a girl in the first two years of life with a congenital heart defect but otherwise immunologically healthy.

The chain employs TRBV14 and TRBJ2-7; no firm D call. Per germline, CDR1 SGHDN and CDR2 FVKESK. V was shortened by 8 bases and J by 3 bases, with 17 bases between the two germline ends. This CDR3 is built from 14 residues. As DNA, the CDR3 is TGTGCCAGCGGGCCTCGTTACCAGTACTACGAGCAGTACTTC. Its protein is CASGPRYQYYEQYF. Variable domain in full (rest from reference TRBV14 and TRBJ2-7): EAGVTQFPSHSVIEKGQTVTLRCDPISGHDNLYWYRRVMGKEIKFLLHFVKESKQDESGMPNNRFLAERTGGTYSTLKVQPAELEDSGVYFCASGPRYQYYEQYFGPGTRLTVT.

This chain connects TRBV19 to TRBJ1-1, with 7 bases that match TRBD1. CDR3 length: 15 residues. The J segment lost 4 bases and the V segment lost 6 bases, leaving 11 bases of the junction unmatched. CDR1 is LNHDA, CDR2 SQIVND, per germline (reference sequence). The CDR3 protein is CASSILPAGGTEAFF. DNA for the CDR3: TGTGCCAGTAGCATCCTCCCGGCAGGGGGCACTGAAGCTTTCTTT.

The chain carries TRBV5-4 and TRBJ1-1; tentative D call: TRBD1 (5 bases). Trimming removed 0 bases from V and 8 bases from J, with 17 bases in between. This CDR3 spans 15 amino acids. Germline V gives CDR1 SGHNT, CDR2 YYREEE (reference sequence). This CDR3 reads CASSLGMGGFDEAFF. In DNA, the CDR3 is TGTGCCAGCAGCTTGGGAATGGGGGGGTTTGACGAAGCTTTCTTT.

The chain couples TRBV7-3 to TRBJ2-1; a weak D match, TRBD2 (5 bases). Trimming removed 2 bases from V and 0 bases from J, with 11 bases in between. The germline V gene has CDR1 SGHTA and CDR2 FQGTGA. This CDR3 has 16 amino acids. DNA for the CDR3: TGTGCCAGCAGCTTAGAACGGGGTAGCTCCTACAATGAGCAGTTCTTC. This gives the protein CASSLERGSSYNEQFF.

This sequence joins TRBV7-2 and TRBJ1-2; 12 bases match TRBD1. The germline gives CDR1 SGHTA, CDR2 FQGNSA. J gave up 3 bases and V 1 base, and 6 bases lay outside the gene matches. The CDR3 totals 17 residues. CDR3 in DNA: TGTGCCAGCAGCTTAGTGGGACAGGGGGCTTGGTACTATGGCTACACCTTC. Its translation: CASSLVGQGAWYYGYTF.

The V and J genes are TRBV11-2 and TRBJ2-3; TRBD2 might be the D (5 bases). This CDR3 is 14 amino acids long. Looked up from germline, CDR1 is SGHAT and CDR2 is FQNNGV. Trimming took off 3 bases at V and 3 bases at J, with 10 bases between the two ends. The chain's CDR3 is CASSLWRSTDTQYF. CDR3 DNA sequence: TGTGCCAGCAGCTTGTGGAGGTCGACAGATACGCAGTATTTT.

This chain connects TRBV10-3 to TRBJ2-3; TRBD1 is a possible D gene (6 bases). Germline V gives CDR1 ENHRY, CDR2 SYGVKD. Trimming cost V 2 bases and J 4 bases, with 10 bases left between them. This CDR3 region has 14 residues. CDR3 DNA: TGTGCCATCAGTGAGGACAGGCGGGCAGATACGCAGTATTTT. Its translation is CAISEDRRADTQYF.

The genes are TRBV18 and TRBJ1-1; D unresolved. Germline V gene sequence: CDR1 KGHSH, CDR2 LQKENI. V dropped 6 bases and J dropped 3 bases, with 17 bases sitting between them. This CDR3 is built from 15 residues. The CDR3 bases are TGTGCCAGCTCCCCGAATCGGGGTCCGGACACTGAAGCTTTCTTT. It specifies CASSPNRGPDTEAFF.

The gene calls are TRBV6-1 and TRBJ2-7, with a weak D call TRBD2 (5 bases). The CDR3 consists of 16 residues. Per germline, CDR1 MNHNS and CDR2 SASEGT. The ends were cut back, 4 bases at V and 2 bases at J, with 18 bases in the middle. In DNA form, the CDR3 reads TGTGCCAGCAGTGTAGGTTTTGGGCTAGCTGCCTACGAGCAGTACTTC. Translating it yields CASSVGFGLAAYEQYF.

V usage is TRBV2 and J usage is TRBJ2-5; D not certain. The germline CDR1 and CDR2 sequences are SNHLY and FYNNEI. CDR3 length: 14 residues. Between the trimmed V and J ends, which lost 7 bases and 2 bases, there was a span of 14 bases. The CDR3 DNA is TGTGCCAGCATGGCCGGACGGAAACAAGAGACCCAGTACTTC. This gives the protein CASMAGRKQETQYF.

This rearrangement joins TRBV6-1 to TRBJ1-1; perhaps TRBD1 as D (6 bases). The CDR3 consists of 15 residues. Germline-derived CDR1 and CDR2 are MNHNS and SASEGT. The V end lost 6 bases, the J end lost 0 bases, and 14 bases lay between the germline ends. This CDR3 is CASRFVDSVNTEAFF. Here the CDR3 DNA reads TGTGCCAGCAGATTTGTGGACAGTGTGAACACTGAAGCTTTCTTT.

The CDR3 is CASSPAEDGYNSPLHF. CDR3 nucleotides: TGTGCCAGCAGCCCGGCCGAGGATGGATATAATTCACCCCTCCACTTT. The rearrangement links TRBV7-9 to TRBJ1-6; no definite D call. Trimming shortened V by 5 bases and J by 4 bases, and 15 bases separated the two germline ends. Per germline, CDR1 SEHNR and CDR2 FQNEAQ (reference sequence). The CDR3 has 16 residues.

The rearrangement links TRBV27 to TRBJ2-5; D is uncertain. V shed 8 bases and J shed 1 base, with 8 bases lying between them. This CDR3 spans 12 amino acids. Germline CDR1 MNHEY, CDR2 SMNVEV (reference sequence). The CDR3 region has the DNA TGTGCCAGCCCTCAGTGCCAAGAGACCCAGTACTTC. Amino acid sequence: CASPQCQETQYF.

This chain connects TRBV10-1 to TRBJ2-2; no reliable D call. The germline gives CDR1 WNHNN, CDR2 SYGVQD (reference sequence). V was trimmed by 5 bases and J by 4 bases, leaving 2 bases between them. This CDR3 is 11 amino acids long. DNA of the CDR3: TGCGCCAGCAGTACCACCGGGGAGCTGTTTTTT. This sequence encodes CASSTTGELFF.

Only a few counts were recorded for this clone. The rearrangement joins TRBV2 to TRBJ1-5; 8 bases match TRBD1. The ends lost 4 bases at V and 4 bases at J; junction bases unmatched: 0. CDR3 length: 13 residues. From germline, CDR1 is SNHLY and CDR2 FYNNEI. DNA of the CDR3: TGTGCCAGCAGTGGACAGGGGAATCAGCCCCAGCATTTT. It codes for CASSGQGNQPQHF.

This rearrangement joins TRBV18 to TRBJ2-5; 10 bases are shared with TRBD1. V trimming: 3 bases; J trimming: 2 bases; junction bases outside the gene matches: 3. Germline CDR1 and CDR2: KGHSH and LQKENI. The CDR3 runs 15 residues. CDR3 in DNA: TGTGCCAGCTCACCGGGGACAGGGGCTCAAGAGACCCAGTACTTC. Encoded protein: CASSPGTGAQETQYF. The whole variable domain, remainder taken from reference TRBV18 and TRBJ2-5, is NAGVMQNPRHLVRRRGQEARLRCSPMKGHSHVYWYRQLPEEGLKFMVYLQKENIIDESGMPKERFSAEFPKEGPSILRIQQVVRGDSAAYFCASSPGTGAQETQYFGPGTRLLVL.

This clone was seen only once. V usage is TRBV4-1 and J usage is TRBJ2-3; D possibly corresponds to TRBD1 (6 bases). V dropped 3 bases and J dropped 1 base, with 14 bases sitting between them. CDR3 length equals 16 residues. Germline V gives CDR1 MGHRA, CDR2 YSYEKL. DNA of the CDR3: TGCGCCAGCAGCCAGGGGGCAGGACCAGGCACAGATACGCAGTATTTT. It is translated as CASSQGAGPGTDTQYF.

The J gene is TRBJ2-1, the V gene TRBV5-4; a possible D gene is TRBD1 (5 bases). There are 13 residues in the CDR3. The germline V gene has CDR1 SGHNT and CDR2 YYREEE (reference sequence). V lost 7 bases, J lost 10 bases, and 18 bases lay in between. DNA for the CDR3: TGTGCCAGCTCCATTTCTCAGGGATGGGAGCAGTTCTTC. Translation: CASSISQGWEQFF.

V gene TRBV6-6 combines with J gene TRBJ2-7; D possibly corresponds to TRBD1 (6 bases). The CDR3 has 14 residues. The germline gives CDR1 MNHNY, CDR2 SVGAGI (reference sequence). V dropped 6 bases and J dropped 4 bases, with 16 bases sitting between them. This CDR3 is CASRQPGQPYEQYF. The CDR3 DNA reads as TGTGCCAGCAGACAACCCGGACAGCCATACGAGCAGTACTTC.

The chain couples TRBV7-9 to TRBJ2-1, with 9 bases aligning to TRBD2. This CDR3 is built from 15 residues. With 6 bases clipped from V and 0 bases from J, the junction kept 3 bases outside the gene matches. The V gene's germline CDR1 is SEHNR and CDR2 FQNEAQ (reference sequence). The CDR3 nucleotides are TGTGCCAGCAGTTATAGCGGGAGCTCCTACAATGAGCAGTTCTTC. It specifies CASSYSGSSYNEQFF.